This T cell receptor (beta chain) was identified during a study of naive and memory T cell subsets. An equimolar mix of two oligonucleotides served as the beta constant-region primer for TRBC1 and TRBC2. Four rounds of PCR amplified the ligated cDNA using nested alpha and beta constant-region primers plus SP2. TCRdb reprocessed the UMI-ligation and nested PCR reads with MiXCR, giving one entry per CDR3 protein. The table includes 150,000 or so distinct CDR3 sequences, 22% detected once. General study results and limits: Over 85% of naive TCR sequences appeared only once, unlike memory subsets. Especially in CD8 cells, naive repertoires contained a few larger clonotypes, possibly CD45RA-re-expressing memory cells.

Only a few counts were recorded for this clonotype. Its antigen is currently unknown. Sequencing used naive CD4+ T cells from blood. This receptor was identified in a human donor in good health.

The CDR3 DNA sequence: TGTGCCAGCAGCGTAGGACAGGGGGCAGGAGAGACCCAGTACTTC. Protein product: CASSVGQGAGETQYF. The chain uses TRBV9 and TRBJ2-5; 10 bases are shared with TRBD1. CDR1 is SGDLS and CDR2 is YYNGEE in the germline V gene. J was trimmed by 4 bases and V by 0 bases; bases with no gene match: 3. The CDR3 is 15 residues long.